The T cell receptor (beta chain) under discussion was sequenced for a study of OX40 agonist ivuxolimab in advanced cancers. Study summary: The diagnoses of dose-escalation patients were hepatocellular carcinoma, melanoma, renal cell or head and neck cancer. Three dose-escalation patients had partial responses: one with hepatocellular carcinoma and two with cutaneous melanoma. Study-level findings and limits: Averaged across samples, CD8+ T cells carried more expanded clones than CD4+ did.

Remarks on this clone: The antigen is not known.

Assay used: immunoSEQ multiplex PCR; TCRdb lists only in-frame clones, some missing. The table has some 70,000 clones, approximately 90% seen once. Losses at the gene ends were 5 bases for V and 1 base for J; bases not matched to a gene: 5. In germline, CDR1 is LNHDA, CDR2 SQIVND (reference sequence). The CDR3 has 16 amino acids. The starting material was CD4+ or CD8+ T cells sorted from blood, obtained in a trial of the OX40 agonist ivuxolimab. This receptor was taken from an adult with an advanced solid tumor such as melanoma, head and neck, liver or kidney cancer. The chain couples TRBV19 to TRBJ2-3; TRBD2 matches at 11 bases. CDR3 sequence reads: CASSLSGGARTDTQYF. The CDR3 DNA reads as TGTGCCAGTAGTCTTAGCGGGGGGGCCCGCACAGATACGCAGTATTTT.